The sequence of this T cell receptor (beta chain) was determined in a study of regulatory T cells in long-lasting Graves disease. Study observations and caveats: Sampling was limited to peripheral blood rather than thyroid tissue. Repertoires from persistent disease leaned toward TRBV28, TRBJ1-2 and TRBJ2-5.

As to this clonotype: The antigen is not known.

Time point in this sample: newly diagnosed GD, antithyroid drugs for less than 3 months. With RNA extracted from PBMCs as input, the TCR library was made. Trimming shortened V by 2 bases and J by 3 bases, and 14 bases separated the two germline ends. This CDR3 is built from 16 residues. Germline CDR1 is KGHSH and CDR2 is LQKENI. With iRepertoire HTBI primers and Arm-PCR of CDR3 regions, TCR beta libraries were built. TCRdb re-called the multiplex PCR reads with MiXCR, one entry per CDR3 protein. The profile shows about 530,000 distinct CDR3 sequences, roughly 16% of them singletons. The sample also formed part of further work on T cells in Graves' hyperthyroidism and ophthalmopathy. That source notes: Researchers report that a 13 V-J model separated ophthalmopathy from stable hyperthyroidism.

The TCR originated in a woman aged 35-60 years with Graves disease. Specimen: peripheral blood mononuclear cells (PBMCs), collected at new diagnosis, from a patient treated with antithyroid drugs. The chain is built from TRBV18 and TRBJ1-3, with D maybe TRBD1 (5 bases). CDR3 nucleotide sequence: TGTGCCAGCTCACCAGTCAGAGGGGTAGATGGAAACACCATATATTTT. Translating gives CASSPVRGVDGNTIYF.